This T cell receptor (beta chain) was sequenced for a study of cytomegalovirus exposure and HLA in healthy donors. The overall study: The same platform was used for the approximately 120 validation repertoires as for the approximately 730 first-cohort repertoires, as reported in a later analysis.

The donors were in the approximately 120-subject validation cohort; that cohort was separate from the roughly 620-subject first cohort. The germline V gene has CDR1 GTSNPN and CDR2 SVGIG (reference sequence). CDR3 length: 16 residues. V lost 0 bases, J lost 0 bases, and 13 bases lay in between. Data came from immunoSEQ multiplex PCR; TCRdb stores just in-frame clones and leaves some out. This repertoire shows 150,000 to 200,000 clones, 96% found once; its top ten account for approximately 0.97%. The sample consisted of PBMCs. V and J are TRBV30 and TRBJ2-3; D is possibly TRBD1 (7 bases). The TCR comes from a woman aged 18 to 35 in good health and CMV-seronegative. The CDR3 DNA sequence: TGTGCCTGGAGTGTTGGAGGGGGCACTAGCACAGATACGCAGTATTTT. It is translated as CAWSVGGGTSTDTQYF.